The 19 T cell receptor beta chains listed next were all sequenced from one sample in a study of Graves' ophthalmopathy and Graves' hyperthyroidism. As the template, RNA transcripts were used to amplify TCR beta CDR3 regions. The library came from an HTBI-primed first-round RT-PCR and a second-round multiplex PCR. TCRdb re-derived calls from the multiplex PCR reads in MiXCR, one entry per CDR3 protein. The data contain about 1.1 million distinct CDR3 sequences, 36% of them singletons. The sequenced sample consisted of peripheral blood or thyroid tissue (not recorded which). Source of these receptors: an adult man with Graves' hyperthyroidism.

This clonotype was counted a single time. The chain has TRBV2 and TRBJ1-2; D unresolved. The germline V and J ends were trimmed by 8 bases and 0 bases, with 13 bases remaining between them. Per the germline V gene, CDR1 is SNHLY and CDR2 is FYNNEI. CDR3 length equals 14 residues. The CDR3 protein is CASSGQTSNYGYTF. The CDR3 bases are TGTGCCAGCTCCGGCCAAACTTCTAACTATGGCTACACCTTC.

Note on this clonotype: A much bigger clone sits one base away, suggesting this may be a read error. This chain links TRBV20-1 with TRBJ2-2, with no clear D. CDR1 and CDR2 from the germline V gene are DFQATT and SNEGSKA (reference sequence). This CDR3 region has 14 residues. The CDR3 reads CSARIERNSGELFF. Here the CDR3 DNA reads TGCAGTGCTAGGATAGAGAGGAACAGCGGGGAGCTGTTTTTT.

The chain uses TRBV10-3 and TRBJ2-3; maybe TRBD2 (5 bases). Deletions cut 3 bases from V and 0 bases from J, with 13 bases between. Germline CDR1 ENHRY, CDR2 SYGVKD. This CDR3 is 16 amino acids long. DNA for the CDR3: TGTGCCATCAGTGATCTGGTCGGGGAGAGCACAGATACGCAGTATTTT. Its protein is CAISDLVGESTDTQYF.

The chain carries TRBV7-9 and TRBJ1-2, with D maybe TRBD1 (5 bases). V was trimmed by 5 bases and J by 8 bases, leaving 15 bases between them. The CDR3 has 13 amino acids. CDR1 and CDR2 from the germline V gene are SEHNR and FQNEAQ (reference sequence). CDR3 nucleotides: TGTGCCAGCAGCCTACCGACAGCCTCCGGCTACACCTTC. Residues: CASSLPTASGYTF.

This clonotype was seen many times. This chain connects TRBV10-3 to TRBJ1-4, with D hard to call. The CDR3 spans 12 residues. V was trimmed by 7 bases and J by 4 bases, leaving 7 bases between them. Looked up from germline, CDR1 is ENHRY and CDR2 is SYGVKD. This CDR3 reads CAIKEGNEKLFF. In DNA form, the CDR3 reads TGTGCCATCAAGGAGGGTAATGAAAAACTGTTTTTT.

This clonotype was counted between two and nine times. The chain uses TRBV6-5 and TRBJ1-1, with D possibly being TRBD1 (6 bases). From germline, CDR1 is MNHEY and CDR2 SVGAGI. Trimming took off 7 bases at V and 3 bases at J, with 12 bases between the two ends. The CDR3 totals 13 residues. CDR3 amino acids: CASKRDRHTEAFF. CDR3 bases: TGTGCCAGCAAGCGAGACAGGCACACTGAAGCTTTCTTT.

Note on this clonotype: A much larger clone differs from this one at a single base, so this may be a read error. The chain links TRBV5-1 to TRBJ1-1, with 7 bases identical to TRBD1. The germline V gene encodes CDR1 SGHRS and CDR2 YFSETQ. The CDR3 loop spans 17 amino acids. The J segment lost 4 bases and the V segment lost 6 bases, leaving 18 bases of the junction unmatched. In DNA, the CDR3 is TGCGCCAGCAACAAAACCCCGGGACAGCAAATGAGCACTGAAGCTTTCTTT. Translating gives CASNKTPGQQMSTEAFF.

This clonotype has more than one count but fewer than ten. The V gene is TRBV6-5, the J gene TRBJ1-2; D is unclear. V was cut by 5 bases and J by 8 bases, with 12 bases left in between. This CDR3 is 12 amino acids long. Germline V gene data show CDR1 as MNHEY and CDR2 as SVGAGI. The CDR3 here is CASSGQESGYTF. CDR3 in DNA: TGTGCCAGCAGTGGGCAGGAGTCAGGCTACACCTTC.

This clonotype was recorded at least ten times. V and J are TRBV7-8 and TRBJ1-6; D is undetermined. CDR1 and CDR2 (germline): SGHVS, FQNEAQ. Trimming took off 1 base at V and 0 bases at J, with 13 bases between the two ends. This CDR3 spans 18 amino acids. This CDR3 reads CASSLVGSGSSYNSPLHF. CDR3 nucleotide sequence: TGTGCCAGCAGCTTAGTTGGGTCGGGGAGCTCCTATAATTCACCCCTCCACTTT.

On this clonotype itself: With a much larger clone just one base away, this may be a read error. This sequence joins TRBV12-3 or TRBV12-4 and TRBJ1-4; no clear D. The CDR3 has 19 residues. CDR3 protein: CASSLAPGPTRATNEKLFF. In DNA, the CDR3 is TGTGCCAGCAGCTTAGCCCCAGGCCCAACCCGTGCAACTAATGAAAAACTGTTTTTT.

This clonotype has ten or more counts. The CDR3 loop reads CATSDGTRTQHF. DNA of the CDR3: TGTGCCACCAGTGATGGAACTAGGACCCAGCATTTT. The rearrangement joins TRBV24-1 to TRBJ1-5, with D uncertain. This CDR3 region has 12 residues. Trimming cost V 3 bases and J 11 bases, with 10 bases left between them. Germline assignment: CDR1 KGHDR and CDR2 SFDVKD.

The V gene is TRBV28, the J gene TRBJ2-5; 7 bases agree with TRBD1. This CDR3 is 15 amino acids long. Looked up from germline, CDR1 is MDHEN and CDR2 is SYDVKM. The V gene end was trimmed by 3 bases and the J gene end by 4 bases; junction bases not matched to a gene: 8. CDR3 coding DNA: TGTGCCAGCAGTTTGGGGACAGAGACCCGAGAGACCCAGTACTTC. Protein: CASSLGTETRETQYF.

J is TRBJ1-1 and V is TRBV5-1; possible D gene TRBD1, 6 bases. This CDR3 spans 16 amino acids. From germline, CDR1 is SGHRS and CDR2 YFSETQ. Trimming cost V 1 base and J 7 bases, with 20 bases left between them. The CDR3 loop reads CASSLTFGGLPNEAFF. The CDR3 DNA sequence: TGCGCCAGCAGCTTGACATTCGGGGGGCTACCTAATGAAGCTTTCTTT.

V and J are TRBV7-9 and TRBJ2-2, with a weak D call TRBD2 (5 bases). CDR3 size: 14 residues. Trimming left V 5 bases short and J 4 bases short, with 11 bases between. Germline V CDR1 and CDR2: SEHNR, FQNEAQ (reference sequence). The CDR3 is CASSQAAGTGELFF. CDR3 sequence (DNA): TGTGCCAGCAGCCAAGCGGCAGGCACCGGGGAGCTGTTTTTT.

Details on this clonotype: One junction end disagrees with the germline gene, perhaps due to a read error. This CDR3 reads CASSSRQGAVLPQYF. The CDR3 coding sequence is TGTGCCAGCAGTTCCCGACAGGGGGCGGTTTTACCCCAGTACTTC. The chain carries TRBV10-3 and TRBJ2-5; 10 bases are a match to TRBD1. From germline, CDR1 is ENHRY and CDR2 SYGVKD. CDR3 size: 15 residues.

This clonotype appeared many times. The chain uses TRBV7-3 and TRBJ2-7, with TRBD2 identical over 11 bases. The CDR3 loop spans 15 amino acids. V was clipped by 5 bases and J by 6 bases; unmatched bases: 9. The germline V gene has CDR1 SGHTA and CDR2 FQGTGA. CDR3 region: CASSLLAGGSGEQYF. CDR3 bases: TGTGCCAGCAGCCTGCTAGCGGGAGGATCCGGCGAGCAGTACTTC.

V is TRBV10-3 and J is TRBJ1-5, with D unclear. The CDR3 covers 15 residues. Trimming stripped 4 bases from V and 7 bases from J, with 17 bases between. The germline V gene encodes CDR1 ENHRY and CDR2 SYGVKD. The CDR3 DNA follows: TGTGCCATCAGTGTACATGGATCTCGGGCGCAGCCCCAGCATTTT. Protein sequence: CAISVHGSRAQPQHF.

There are many counts of this clonotype. The chain links TRBV5-1 to TRBJ2-5; D is unresolved. Deletions cut 7 bases from V and 5 bases from J, with 12 bases between. From germline, CDR1 is SGHRS and CDR2 YFSETQ. This CDR3 is built from 12 residues. As DNA, the CDR3 is TGCGCCAGCGCGGCAGGCAAGGAGACCCAGTACTTC. Protein sequence: CASAAGKETQYF.

This clonotype was counted many times. In DNA form, the CDR3 reads TGTGCCAGCAGCTCTCGACCAACTAACACTGAAGCTTTCTTT. It encodes CASSSRPTNTEAFF. The V and J genes are TRBV5-6 and TRBJ1-1; no firm D call. CDR1 and CDR2 (germline): SGHDT, YYEEEE. The CDR3 consists of 14 residues. V was pared by 3 bases and J by 2 bases, with 11 bases between.